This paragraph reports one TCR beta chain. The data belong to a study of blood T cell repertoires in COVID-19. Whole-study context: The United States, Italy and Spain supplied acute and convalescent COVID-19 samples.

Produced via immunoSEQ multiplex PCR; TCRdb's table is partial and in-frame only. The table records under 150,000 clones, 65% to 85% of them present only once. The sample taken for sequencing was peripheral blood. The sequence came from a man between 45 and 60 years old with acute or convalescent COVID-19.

The CDR3 bases are TGTGCCAGCAGTTACCCCACGGGGTTGAACACTGAAGCTTTCTTT. This sequence encodes CASSYPTGLNTEAFF. The chain links TRBV28 to TRBJ1-1; the D is unclear. This CDR3 has 15 residues. V was pared by 4 bases and J by 0 bases, with 12 bases between. CDR1 and CDR2 from the germline V gene are MDHEN and SYDVKM.